Detailed here is one TCR beta chain. The data belong to a study of cytomegalovirus exposure and HLA in healthy donors. PCR amplification relied on 60 Vbeta primers (plus 13 Jbeta primers). Clones were sequenced by immunoSEQ multiplex PCR, and TCRdb holds only the in-frame ones, with some missing. In the table there are just over 70,000 clones, roughly 74% of which are singletons. Looked up from germline, CDR1 is SGHVS and CDR2 is FNYEAQ. The V segment lost 0 bases and the J segment 9 bases; nucleotides outside the gene matches: 7. CDR3 length equals 16 residues. The chain couples TRBV7-6 to TRBJ2-1, with 11 bases that match TRBD1. The source of this sequence is a human donor in good health. Sequencing was done on a sample of PBMCs. CDR3 in DNA: TGTGCCAGCAGCTTAGCGCTGGGGGACAGGGGGGGTGAGCAGTTCTTC. Its translation: CASSLALGDRGGEQFF. The full variable domain, with the rest looked up from reference TRBV7-6 and TRBJ2-1, is GAGVSQSPRYKVTKRGQDVALRCDPISGHVSLYWYRQALGQGPEFLTYFNYEAQQDKSGLPNDRFSAERPEGSISTLTIQRTEQRDSAMYRCASSLALGDRGGEQFFGPGTRLTVL.